This is a list of T cell receptor beta chains from one sample in a study of cytomegalovirus exposure and HLA in healthy donors. The data were produced by immunoSEQ multiplex PCR, yet TCRdb's version contains in-frame clones alone and is incomplete. The profile shows 100,000 or so clones, roughly 80% of them singletons. The sequencing sample was made of PBMCs. The source of these receptors is a man aged 25-45 years in good health and CMV-seropositive. CDR3s include the opening cysteine and the closing phenylalanine or tryptophan. D genes are given only for firm matches. Some rows mark clone size as missing; the rest say once, few, many or name a class of expanded clone.

>TRBJ2-5|TRBD2|TRBV14|.|18
TGTGCCAGCAGCCAAGATTGGCGACTAGCGGGGGGTTCGGAGACCCAGTACTTC
CASSQDWRLAGGSETQYF
>TRBJ2-5|TRBD2|TRBV5-4|.|15
TGTGCCAGCAGCCCGACTAGCGGGAACCAAGAGACCCAGTACTTC
CASSPTSGNQETQYF
>TRBJ1-3|TRBD1|TRBV5-8|.|15
TGTGCCAGCAGCTTGGGACAGGGGGCAGGAAACACCATATATTTT
CASSLGQGAGNTIYF
>TRBJ1-2|TRBD1|TRBV5-6|.|14
TGTGCCAGCAGCTTGTACCAGGGGGCGCATGGCTACACCTTC
CASSLYQGAHGYTF
>TRBJ1-1|.|TRBV14|.|13
TGTGCCAGCAGCCTAGTAAGAAACACTGAAGCTTTCTTT
CASSLVRNTEAFF
>TRBJ2-1|.|TRBV29-1|.|15
TGCAGCGTTCTCCGTCTGAGGAGCTCCTACAATGAGCAGTTCTTC
CSVLRLRSSYNEQFF
>TRBJ1-2|.|TRBV30|.|15
TGTGCCTGGAGTGTGGGTATATGGGCCTTAAATGGCTACACCTTC
CAWSVGIWALNGYTF
>TRBJ1-3|TRBD1|TRBV7-2|few|15
TGTGCCAGCAATCCGAGCAGGGGGAAAGGAAACACCATATATTTT
CASNPSRGKGNTIYF
>TRBJ2-7|.|TRBV6-1|.|13
TGTGCCAGCACGCCCGGGGGTCGGTACGAGCAGTACTTC
CASTPGGRYEQYF
>TRBJ2-3|TRBD2|TRBV30|once|15
TGTGCCTGGGGGAGGGGTATGTTGAGCGCAGATACGCAGTATTTT
CAWGRGMLSADTQYF
>TRBJ2-7|TRBD2|TRBV7-2|.|16
TGTGCCAGCAGCCCCAGGCAGACTAGCCCTCCTAGCGAGCAGTACTTC
CASSPRQTSPPSEQYF
>TRBJ2-7|.|TRBV5-4|.|14
TGTGCCAGCAGCTTGGCGGAGGGGCCCTACGAGCAGTACTTC
CASSLAEGPYEQYF
>TRBJ2-6|.|TRBV18|once|16
TGTGCCAGCTCACCACCTTCGACAGCTGGGGCCAACGTCCTGACTTTC
CASSPPSTAGANVLTF
>TRBJ2-2|.|TRBV7-2|.|12
TGTGCCAGCAGACGGGACACCGGGGAGCTGTTTTTT
CASRRDTGELFF
>TRBJ1-2|.|TRBV27|.|13
TGTGCCAGCGCAAACCTTGGTCCCGGCGGGTACACCTTC
CASANLGPGGYTF
>TRBJ2-1|TRBD2|TRBV12-5|.|13
TGTGCTAGTGGGAGAGCGGGGGACAATGAGCAGTTCTTC
CASGRAGDNEQFF
>TRBJ2-5|TRBD2|TRBV7-2|.|15
TGTGCCAGCAGACGGCTAGCGGGGGCCGCGGAGACCCAGTACTTC
CASRRLAGAAETQYF
>TRBJ1-1|TRBD1|TRBV19|.|14
TGTGCCAGTAGTATGGGACAGGGGGGTTTGGAAGCTTTCTTT
CASSMGQGGLEAFF
>TRBJ1-2|.|TRBV28|.|13
TGTGCCAGCAGTTCCCCCCCGGGGTATGGCTACACCTTC
CASSSPPGYGYTF
>TRBJ1-5|.|TRBV7-3|few|17
TGTGCCAGCAGCTTAACGCGAGGGTGGCGGTGCAATCAGCCCCAGCATTTT
CASSLTRGWRCNQPQHF
>TRBJ1-6|.|TRBV9|.|17
TGTGCCAGCAGCGAGGGGACTATGGTACAGGATAATTCACCCCTCCACTTT
CASSEGTMVQDNSPLHF
>TRBJ2-7|.|TRBV27|.|14
TGTGCCAGCAGTTTAGGGAGGGGGAGCTACGAGCAGTACTTC
CASSLGRGSYEQYF
>TRBJ1-1|.|TRBV6-1|.|13
TGTGCCAGCAGTGATTGGGGAGAACTCCTAGCTTTCTTT
CASSDWGELLAFF
>TRBJ1-3|.|TRBV5-1|.|14
TGCGCCAGCAGCCAGGACATATCTGGAAACACCATATATTTT
CASSQDISGNTIYF
>TRBJ2-7|TRBD1|TRBV7-9|.|15
TGTTCCAGCAGCACGGACAGGTTCCTCTCCTACGAGCAGTACTTC
CSSSTDRFLSYEQYF
>TRBJ1-6|.|TRBV11-1|.|13
TGTGCCAGCAGCCCGACTGTGAATTCACCCCTCCACTTT
CASSPTVNSPLHF
>TRBJ1-3|TRBD1|TRBV7-9|.|16
TGTGCCAGCAGCCTGACAGGGGGCCTTTCTGGAAACACCATATATTTT
CASSLTGGLSGNTIYF
>TRBJ1-1|.|TRBV5-1|.|15
TGCGCCAGCAGCTTGGGAATAGGGGCAGCAAGTGAAGCTTTCTTT
CASSLGIGAASEAFF
>TRBJ2-7|TRBD2|TRBV7-2|.|16
TGTGCCAGCAGCTCACAAGCGAGCGGGGGACCCTACGAGCAGTACTTC
CASSSQASGGPYEQYF
>TRBJ1-6|.|TRBV2|.|16
TGTGCCAGCAGTGAAGCGTTTCCGGGATACAATTCACCCCTCCACTTT
CASSEAFPGYNSPLHF
>TRBJ2-7|.|TRBV4-2|.|14
TGTGCCAGCAGCCAAGAGCGGAGGAGCTACGAGCAGTACTTC
CASSQERRSYEQYF
>TRBJ2-5|TRBD1|TRBV6-1|.|13
TGTGCCAGCAGTTGGGACAGGGGGTACACCCAGTACTTC
CASSWDRGYTQYF
>TRBJ2-7|TRBD1|TRBV2|.|14
TGTGCCAGCAGGCCGGACAGGGTTTCCTACGAGCAGTACTTC
CASRPDRVSYEQYF